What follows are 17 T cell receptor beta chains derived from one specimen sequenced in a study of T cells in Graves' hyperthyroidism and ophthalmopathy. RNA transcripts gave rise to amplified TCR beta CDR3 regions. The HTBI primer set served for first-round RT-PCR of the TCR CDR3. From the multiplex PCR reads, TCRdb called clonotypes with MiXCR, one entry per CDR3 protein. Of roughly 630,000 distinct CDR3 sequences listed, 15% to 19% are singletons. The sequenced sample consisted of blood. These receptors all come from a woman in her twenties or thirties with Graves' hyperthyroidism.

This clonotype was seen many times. The CDR3 nucleotides are TGCGCCAGTGGGACAGGGAGCACAGATACGCAGTATTTT. This encodes CASGTGSTDTQYF. The chain has TRBV5-1 and TRBJ2-3, with 9 bases identical to TRBD1. The junction had 1 base not matched to a gene; V was cut back by 8 bases and J by 0 bases. The germline CDR1 and CDR2 sequences are SGHRS and YFSETQ. The CDR3 runs 13 residues.

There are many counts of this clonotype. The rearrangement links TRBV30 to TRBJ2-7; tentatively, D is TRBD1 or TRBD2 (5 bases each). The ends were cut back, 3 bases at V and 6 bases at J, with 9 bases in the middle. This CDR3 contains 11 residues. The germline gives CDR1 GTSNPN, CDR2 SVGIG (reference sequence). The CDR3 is CAWSGTVEQYF. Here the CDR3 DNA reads TGTGCCTGGAGCGGGACGGTCGAGCAGTACTTC.

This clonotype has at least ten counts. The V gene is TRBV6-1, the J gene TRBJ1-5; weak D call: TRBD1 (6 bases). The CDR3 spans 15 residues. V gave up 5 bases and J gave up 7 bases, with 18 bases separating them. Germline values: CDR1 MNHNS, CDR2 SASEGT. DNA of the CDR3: TGTGCCAGCAGTTCCCACCTGGGGGGCGGCCAGCCCCAGCATTTT. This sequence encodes CASSSHLGGGQPQHF.

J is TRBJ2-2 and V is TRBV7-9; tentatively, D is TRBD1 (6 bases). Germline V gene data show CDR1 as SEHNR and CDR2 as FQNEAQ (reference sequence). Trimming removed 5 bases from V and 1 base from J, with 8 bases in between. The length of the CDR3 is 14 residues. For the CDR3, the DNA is TGTGCCAGCAGCCAACAGGGGAACACCGGGGAGCTGTTTTTT. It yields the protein CASSQQGNTGELFF.

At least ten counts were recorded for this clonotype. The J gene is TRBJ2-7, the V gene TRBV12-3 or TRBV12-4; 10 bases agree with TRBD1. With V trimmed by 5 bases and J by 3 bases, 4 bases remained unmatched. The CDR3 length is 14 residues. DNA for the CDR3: TGTGCCAGCAGTCCCGGGACAGGGGTCTACGAGCAGTACTTC. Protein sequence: CASSPGTGVYEQYF.

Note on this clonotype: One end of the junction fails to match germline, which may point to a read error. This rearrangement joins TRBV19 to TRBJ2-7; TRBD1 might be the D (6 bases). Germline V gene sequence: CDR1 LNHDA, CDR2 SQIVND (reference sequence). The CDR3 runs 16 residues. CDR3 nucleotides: TGTGCCAGTAGTTCGCGATCCGGGGACAAAGCCTACGAGCAGCACTTC. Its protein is CASSSRSGDKAYEQHF.

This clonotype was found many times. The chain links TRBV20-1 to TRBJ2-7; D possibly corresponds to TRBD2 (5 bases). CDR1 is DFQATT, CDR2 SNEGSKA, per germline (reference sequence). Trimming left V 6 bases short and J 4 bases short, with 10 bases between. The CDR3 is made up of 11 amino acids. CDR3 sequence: CSAGRDYEQYF. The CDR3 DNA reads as TGCAGTGCCGGACGGGATTACGAGCAGTACTTC.

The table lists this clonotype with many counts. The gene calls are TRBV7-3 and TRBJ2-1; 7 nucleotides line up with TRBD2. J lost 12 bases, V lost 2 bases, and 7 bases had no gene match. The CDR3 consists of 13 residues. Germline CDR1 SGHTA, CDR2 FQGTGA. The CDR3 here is CASSLVGRERQFF. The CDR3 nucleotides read TGTGCCAGCAGCTTAGTCGGGCGGGAGCGGCAGTTCTTC.

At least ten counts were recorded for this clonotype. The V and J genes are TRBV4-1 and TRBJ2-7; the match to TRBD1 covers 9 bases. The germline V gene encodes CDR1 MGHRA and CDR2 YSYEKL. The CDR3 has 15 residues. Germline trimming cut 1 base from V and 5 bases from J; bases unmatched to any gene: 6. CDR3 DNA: TGCGCCAGCAGCCAAGTCGGACAGGGGATCAACGAGCAGTACTTC. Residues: CASSQVGQGINEQYF.

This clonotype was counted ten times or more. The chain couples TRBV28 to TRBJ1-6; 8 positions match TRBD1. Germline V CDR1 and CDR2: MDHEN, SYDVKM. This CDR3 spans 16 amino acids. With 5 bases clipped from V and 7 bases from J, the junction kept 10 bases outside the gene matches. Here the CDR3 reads CASSKTATGENSPLHF. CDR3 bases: TGTGCCAGCAGTAAGACAGCGACAGGGGAAAATTCACCCCTCCACTTT. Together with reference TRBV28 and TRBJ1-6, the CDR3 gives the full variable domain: DVKVTQSSRYLVKRTGEKVFLECVQDMDHENMFWYRQDPGLGLRLIYFSYDVKMKEKGDIPEGYSVSREKKERFSLILESASTNQTSMYLCASSKTATGENSPLHFGNGTRLTVT.

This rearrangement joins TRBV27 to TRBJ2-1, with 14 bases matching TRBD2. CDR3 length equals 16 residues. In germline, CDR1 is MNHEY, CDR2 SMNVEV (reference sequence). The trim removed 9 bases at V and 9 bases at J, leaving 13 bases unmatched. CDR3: CASSTPTSGRALEQFF. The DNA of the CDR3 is TGTGCCAGTTCTACCCCGACTAGCGGGAGGGCCCTTGAGCAGTTCTTC.

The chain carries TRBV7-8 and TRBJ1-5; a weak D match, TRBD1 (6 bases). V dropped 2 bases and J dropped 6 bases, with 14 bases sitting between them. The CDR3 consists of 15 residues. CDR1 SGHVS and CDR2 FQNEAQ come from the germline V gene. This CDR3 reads CASSLSGGIGQPQHF. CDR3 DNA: TGTGCCAGCAGCTTATCGGGGGGCATCGGTCAGCCCCAGCATTTT.

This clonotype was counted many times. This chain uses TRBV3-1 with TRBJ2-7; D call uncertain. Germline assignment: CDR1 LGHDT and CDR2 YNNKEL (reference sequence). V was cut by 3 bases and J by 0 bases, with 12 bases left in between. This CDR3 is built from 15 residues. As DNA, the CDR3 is TGTGCCAGCAGCCAGGGCACCCTATCCTCCTACGAGCAGTACTTC. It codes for CASSQGTLSSYEQYF.

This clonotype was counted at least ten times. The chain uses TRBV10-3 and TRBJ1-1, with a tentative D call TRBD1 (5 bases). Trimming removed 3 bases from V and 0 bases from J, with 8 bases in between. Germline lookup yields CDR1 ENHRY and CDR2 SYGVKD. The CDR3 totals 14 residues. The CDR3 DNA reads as TGTGCCATCAGTGAACGGGGGATGAACACTGAAGCTTTCTTT. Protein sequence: CAISERGMNTEAFF.

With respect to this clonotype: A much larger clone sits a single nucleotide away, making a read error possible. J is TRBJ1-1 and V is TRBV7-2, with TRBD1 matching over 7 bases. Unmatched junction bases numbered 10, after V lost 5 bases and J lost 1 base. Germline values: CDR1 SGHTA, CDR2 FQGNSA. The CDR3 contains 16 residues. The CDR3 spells CASSPLGGQTNTEAFF. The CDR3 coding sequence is TGTGCCAGCAGCCCACTCGGGGGACAGACGAACACTGAAGCTTTCTTT.

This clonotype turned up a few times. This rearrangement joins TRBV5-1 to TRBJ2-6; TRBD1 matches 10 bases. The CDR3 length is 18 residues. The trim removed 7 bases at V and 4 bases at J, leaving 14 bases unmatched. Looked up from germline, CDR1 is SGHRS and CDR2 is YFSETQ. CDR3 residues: CASRERTGGYSGANVLTF. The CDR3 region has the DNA TGCGCCAGCCGAGAAAGGACAGGGGGATATTCAGGGGCCAACGTCCTGACTTTC.

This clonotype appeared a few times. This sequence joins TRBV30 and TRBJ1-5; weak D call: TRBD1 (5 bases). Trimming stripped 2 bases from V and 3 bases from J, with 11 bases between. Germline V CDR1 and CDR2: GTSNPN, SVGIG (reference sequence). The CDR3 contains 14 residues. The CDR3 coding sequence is TGTGCCTGGAGTCCCAGGGACGTCAATCAGCCCCAGCATTTT. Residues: CAWSPRDVNQPQHF.